What follows describes a single T cell receptor (beta chain). Its antigen is undetermined. The sample's time point: sample taken at primary tumor resection. Tumor, nontumor lung or frozen PBMC supplied whole RNA, sequenced without sorting. Germline assignment: CDR1 SGHVS and CDR2 FNYEAQ. This CDR3 contains 14 residues. Trimming removed 2 bases from V and 4 bases from J, with 11 bases in between. These data originate in a study of spatial heterogeneity in lung cancer. Background on the study: The count of detected beta-chain sequences consistently exceeded that of alpha-chain sequences.

Overall study results and limits: The study found ubiquitous expanded tumor TCRs in blood more at resection than follow-up.

Every individual TCR cDNA molecule carried its own unique molecular identifier, which allowed correction of PCR and sequencing errors. MiXCR, applied by TCRdb to the 5' RACE reads, yields one record per CDR3 protein. The sample has 35,000 to 55,000 distinct CDR3 sequences, roughly an eighth seen once. Sequenced material: PBMCs, taken at surgery. The chain carries TRBV7-6 and TRBJ2-5; D is perhaps TRBD1 (5 bases). This sequence was found in a male donor with early-stage non-small cell lung cancer. CDR3 in amino acids: CASSLRGARETQYF. The CDR3 region has the DNA TGTGCCAGCAGCTTACGTGGGGCGCGAGAGACCCAGTACTTC.